The text below deals with one T cell receptor (beta chain). What this receptor recognizes is not known. The record has no base qualities; no much larger clone is one base away. After removal of 5 bases from V and 0 bases from J, the junction retains 6 bases not matched to a gene. The cysteine opens and the phenylalanine closes a CDR3 of 15 amino acids. Just CDR3 DNA is preserved here, 45 bases in frame from base 1. CDR1 and CDR2, looked up from the germline V gene, are SGHAT and FQNNGV. This entry is derived from a study of shared clonotypes between healthy human individuals (TCRdb year 2020). Context from the whole study: The cohort comprised a couple of women and three men aged 18 to 49 years. For each donor, CD4 naive and CD4 memory were each run on three plates, CD8 naive on two plates, and CD8 memory on one plate. To estimate repertoire size and how much clonotypes are shared between individuals, the study performed deep sequencing of blood TCR repertoires from about five healthy adults. To increase sequencing depth and limit assay-specific biases, different laboratories used diverse techniques to prepare libraries and sequence TCR repertoires. Leukapheresis yielded between about 0.85 and 9 billion PBMCs per donor. What the authors observed across the whole study: Compared with non-shared clonotypes, clonotypes shared by all four sorted-subset donors had higher generation probabilities. Because the study included only a small number of donors, the genetic and exposure-history diversity represented was limited. Sampling was restricted to blood, and TCR repertoires in tissues likely differ from the TCR repertoires found in blood. Approximately 5% of naive CD4, 3.5% of naive CD8, around 2.3% of memory CD4, and approximately 0.39% of memory CD8 clonotypes were shared across a few donors. Naive subsets generally had larger estimated clonotype richness than memory subsets. Rarefaction of sorted-subset datasets indicated incomplete sequencing despite the large sequencing depth. Pairwise subsampling led to the expectation that sequencing depth would affect the degree of clonotype sharing among donors.

TCR CDR3 regions were amplified from genomic DNA by multiplex PCR using the deep immunoSEQ assay. Genomic DNA extracted from each cell subset was distributed evenly over all wells of several immunoSEQ 96-well plates, and each plate served as one replicate. Each replicate PCR for sorted subsets received 150 to 250 ng genomic DNA, equal to some 32,000 T cell genomes. Purified libraries were quantified with a Qubit 3.0 fluorometer, sized on a Bioanalyzer 2100, and re-quantified with the KAPA Library Quantification kit. Each immunoSEQ 96-well plate was sequenced on its own single-read 150-cycle Illumina NextSeq 550 flow cell. The study's processing was this. Because the immunoSEQ output included only junctional sequences and no quality scores, the filtering could not be the same as the filtering used for full-length reads. Sequences were annotated with PyIR, a Python wrapper for IgBLAST v1.9, using IMGT germline references to assign V/J genes and CDR3. Reads were filtered out if the reads had weak V/J assignments (E-value above 1e-6), no CDR3, stop codons, out-of-frame junctions, or ambiguous translated residues. A V3J clonotype was defined by an identical inferred V gene, J gene, and CDR3 amino acid sequence. To compute the percentage overlap between repertoires, the number of shared unique clonotypes was divided by the size of the smaller repertoire. RTK rarefaction, the Chao1 estimator, and Recon v2.1 estimates of unobserved clonotypes were used to assess repertoire richness. Generation probabilities were computed with OLGA for all TCRbeta clonotypes obtained by the gDNA method from four donors. The source is immuneACCESS, and TCRdb retained only in-frame sequences with V and J called. Part of the clones is not carried over; for the studies checked, unresolved V genes explain less than half of this, and the remainder is unexplained. V and J calls and clone size follow that table, whereas D and trimming were derived from the DNA. Within this sample are 2 million to 2.5 million clones, with approximately 95% of them counted one time only. The ten biggest clones cover under 0.45% of the sample.

Donors were healthy HIV-negative adults with no recently reported acute infections or vaccinations. Every donor was a Caucasian adult living in Nashville, Tennessee, USA. CD4+ T cells were enriched through magnetic negative selection, after which naive cells were positively selected on CD45RA and the remaining negative fraction served as the memory subset. Blood was obtained by leukapheresis, after which PBMCs were separated by Ficoll-Histopaque density gradient centrifugation and cryopreserved in liquid nitrogen vapor phase. Analytical flow cytometry was used to check the purity and quantity of every magnetically sorted T cell population. Genomic DNA was isolated from each sorted fraction and quantified by UV absorbance on a Nanodrop 2000c.

This receptor was obtained from a man aged 18 to 30 in good health. Some clones in this sample may be carry-over from other donors' samples. What was sequenced was naive CD4+ T cells from PBMCs. The cell subset or site label on this specimen signifies: CD45RA+ positively selected. This chain is built from TRBV11-2 and TRBJ1-2; 7 central bases correspond to TRBD1. The nucleotide sequence is TGTGCCAGCAGCCCCCGGGACAGAGCTAACTATGGCTACACCTTC. This is translated as CASSPRDRANYGYTF.